The present entry profiles one T cell receptor (beta chain) with its context. The antigen is unknown. There are 15 residues in the CDR3. V lost 6 bases and J lost 9; bases outside the gene matches: 8. Germline V lookup: CDR1 SNHLY, CDR2 FYNNEI. Sequencing was performed with immunoSEQ multiplex PCR; in TCRdb, only in-frame clones are kept and a portion is missing. Of roughly 110,000 clones in the sample, about nine tenths were seen once. This entry comes from a study of cytomegalovirus exposure and HLA in healthy donors. In the study overall: Later analysis reported that the approximately 110 validation repertoires shared the platform of the approximately 690 first-cohort repertoires. Findings and caveats of the study: Later, an analysis found that TCR clusters from the first cohort tended to co-occur in the 120 validation repertoires. Most TCR sequences proved rare, with some public TCRs found in many donors. Testing in vitro showed a few CMV-associated chains specific for CMV antigens.

The chain joins TRBV2 to TRBJ1-6, with TRBD1 identical over 10 bases. The sequenced sample consisted of PBMCs. This clonotype was obtained from a woman under 30 in good health and CMV-seropositive. CDR3 in amino acids: CASSPVGTGVSPLHF. The CDR3 DNA follows: TGTGCCAGCAGCCCTGTTGGGACAGGGGTTTCACCCCTCCACTTT.